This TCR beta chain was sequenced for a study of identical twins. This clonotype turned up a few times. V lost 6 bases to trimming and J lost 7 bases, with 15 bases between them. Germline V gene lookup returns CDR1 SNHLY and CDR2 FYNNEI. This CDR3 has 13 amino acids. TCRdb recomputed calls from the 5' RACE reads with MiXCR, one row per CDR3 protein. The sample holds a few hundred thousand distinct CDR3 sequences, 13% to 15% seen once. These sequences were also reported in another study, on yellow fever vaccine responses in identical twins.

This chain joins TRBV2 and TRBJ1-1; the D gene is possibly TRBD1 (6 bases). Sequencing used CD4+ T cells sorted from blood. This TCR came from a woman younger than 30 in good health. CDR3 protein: CASREDRYLEAFF. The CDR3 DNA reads TGTGCCAGCAGGGAGGACAGATACCTTGAAGCTTTCTTT.